This passage covers 27 T cell receptor beta chains from one sample sequenced in a study of blood T cells in healthy people across ages. A sample-barcoded 5' primer and a J-beta primer mix were used in a second PCR of roughly 6 to 11 cycles. TCRdb independently ran MiXCR on the 5' RACE reads; one entry per CDR3 protein. Counted here are some 940,000 distinct CDR3 sequences, about 28% occurring once; the ten biggest clones make up more than 8.5%. The same data also contributed to another study, on T cells of mothers and their children.

Sequenced material: blood. The source of these receptors is a woman aged 40-49 years in good health.

For this clonotype: Possible read error: a much larger clone is one base away. The gene calls are TRBV6-5 and TRBJ1-4; the D gene is possibly TRBD1 (5 bases). This CDR3 is 14 amino acids long. CDR1 and CDR2 from the germline V gene are MNHEY and SVGAGI. In nucleotides, the CDR3 is TGTGCCAGCAGTTACGGGACGACTAATGGAAAACTGTTTTTT. Its protein product is CASSYGTTNGKLFF.

The genes are TRBV3-1 and TRBJ1-5, with 9 bases matching TRBD1. Germline V gives CDR1 LGHDT, CDR2 YNNKEL (reference sequence). The CDR3 spans 13 residues. V lost 3 bases and J lost 6; bases outside the gene matches: 0. The CDR3 DNA is TGTGCCAGCAGCCAGACAGGGGGTCAGCCCCAGCATTTT. Amino acids: CASSQTGGQPQHF.

The chain has TRBV9 and TRBJ1-2; TRBD1 matches 8 bases. CDR3 length equals 14 residues. Germline V gene lookup returns CDR1 SGDLS and CDR2 YYNGEE. With 0 bases clipped from V and 5 bases from J, the junction kept 3 bases outside the gene matches. Here the CDR3 reads CASSVGTGSYGYTF. CDR3 nucleotides: TGTGCCAGCAGCGTAGGGACAGGGTCGTATGGCTACACCTTC.

This clonotype was seen a handful of times. V gene TRBV28 combines with J gene TRBJ1-3; 9 bases line up with TRBD1. Germline V CDR1 and CDR2: MDHEN, SYDVKM. J gave up 6 bases and V 6 bases, and 6 bases lay outside the gene matches. This CDR3 region has 14 residues. This CDR3 reads CASRTTGGLNTIYF. DNA for the CDR3: TGTGCCAGCAGAACAACAGGGGGCTTAAACACCATATATTTT.

This clonotype was seen a few times. The chain carries TRBV27 and TRBJ2-1, with D perhaps matching TRBD2 (5 bases). The ends were cut back, 0 bases at V and 5 bases at J, with 8 bases in the middle. Germline assignment: CDR1 MNHEY and CDR2 SMNVEV (reference sequence). This CDR3 spans 14 amino acids. The CDR3 reads CASSLSGVDNEQFF. The CDR3 nucleotides read TGTGCCAGCAGTTTATCCGGGGTAGACAATGAGCAGTTCTTC.

About this clonotype: A much larger clone lies one base from this, so it may be a read error. This sequence joins TRBV27 and TRBJ2-7; the match to TRBD1 covers 9 bases. V was pared by 6 bases and J by 5 bases, with 17 bases of the junction left unmatched. The CDR3 length is 17 residues. Germline V gene data show CDR1 as MNHEY and CDR2 as SMNVEV (reference sequence). CDR3 in DNA: TGTGCCAGCAGCGCCACCTCCGGGACAGGGAGTTGCGACGAGCAGTACTTC. Amino acids: CASSATSGTGSCDEQYF.

In its sample, this clonotype was seen a few times. The V call is TRBV7-9, the J call TRBJ2-7, with D possibly being TRBD2 (6 bases). V lost 5 bases, J lost 6 bases, and 20 bases lay in between. Germline V gene sequence: CDR1 SEHNR, CDR2 FQNEAQ (reference sequence). The CDR3 runs 15 residues. The CDR3 protein is CASSRSLGGVCEQYF. The CDR3 DNA sequence: TGTGCCAGCAGCCGTTCCCTCGGGGGAGTGTGCGAGCAGTACTTC. Full variable domain (rest looked up from reference TRBV7-9 and TRBJ2-7): DTGVSQNPRHKITKRGQNVTFRCDPISEHNRLYWYRQTLGQGPEFLTYFQNEAQLEKSRLLSDRFSAERPKGSFSTLEIQRTEQGDSAMYLCASSRSLGGVCEQYFGPGTRLTVT.

The chain is built from TRBV28 and TRBJ2-1, with TRBD2 as a possible D gene (6 bases). Germline CDR1 and CDR2: MDHEN and SYDVKM. This CDR3 region has 14 residues. The V end was cut by 7 bases, the J end by 8 bases, with 18 bases between. This chain's CDR3 is CASTLAGRPHEQFF. In DNA form, the CDR3 reads TGTGCCAGCACTCTGGCGGGACGCCCCCATGAGCAGTTCTTC.

The chain joins TRBV30 to TRBJ1-6, with D hard to call. Looked up from germline, CDR1 is GTSNPN and CDR2 is SVGIG (reference sequence). With 3 bases removed from V and 1 base from J, the gap between germline ends came to 13 bases. The CDR3 extends over 16 amino acids. The CDR3 spells CAWRLPVRSYNSPLHF. The DNA of the CDR3 is TGTGCCTGGAGGCTCCCCGTCCGATCCTATAATTCACCCCTCCACTTT.

This clonotype was observed many times. This sequence joins TRBV7-2 and TRBJ2-5; D assignment may be TRBD1 or TRBD2 (6 bases each). The CDR3 has 14 amino acids. V lost 1 base, J lost 5 bases, and 11 bases lay in between. The germline gives CDR1 SGHTA, CDR2 FQGNSA. CDR3 in amino acids: CASSLGGARETQYF. The CDR3 bases are TGTGCCAGCAGCTTAGGGGGGGCGCGGGAGACCCAGTACTTC.

This clonotype has at least ten counts. The chain is built from TRBV10-3 and TRBJ2-1; the match to TRBD2 covers 8 bases. CDR1 and CDR2 (germline): ENHRY, SYGVKD. The CDR3 has 14 residues. J gave up 6 bases and V 7 bases, and 8 bases lay outside the gene matches. The CDR3 spells CAIISGLDPNEQFF. In nucleotides, the CDR3 is TGTGCCATCATTTCGGGACTAGATCCCAATGAGCAGTTCTTC.

The chain uses TRBV12-3 or TRBV12-4 and TRBJ1-1; D is ambiguous. V was trimmed by 5 bases and J by 3 bases, leaving 13 bases between them. This CDR3 comprises 14 residues. The CDR3 is CASSPNIEDTEAFF. CDR3 sequence (DNA): TGTGCCAGCAGTCCAAACATAGAAGACACTGAAGCTTTCTTT.

This clonotype showed up just a few times. The rearrangement uses TRBV9 and TRBJ2-6, with D perhaps TRBD2 (5 bases). V was clipped by 0 bases and J by 3 bases, with 7 bases between them. CDR3 length: 15 residues. From germline, CDR1 is SGDLS and CDR2 YYNGEE. CDR3 nucleotide sequence: TGTGCCAGCAGCGTAGACGGGGATGGGGCCAACGTCCTGACTTTC. Translating it yields CASSVDGDGANVLTF.

The chain couples TRBV2 to TRBJ2-7; D remains unclear. Looked up from germline, CDR1 is SNHLY and CDR2 is FYNNEI. CDR3 length equals 13 residues. Trimming pared 8 bases from V and 3 bases from J, leaving 14 bases between. This CDR3 is CASFSGERYEQYF. The CDR3 DNA sequence: TGTGCCAGCTTCTCGGGCGAGCGCTACGAGCAGTACTTC. Filled out from reference TRBV2 and TRBJ2-7, the complete variable domain reads EPEVTQTPSHQVTQMGQEVILRCVPISNHLYFYWYRQILGQKVEFLVSFYNNEISEKSEIFDDQFSVERPDGSNFTLKIRSTKLEDSAMYFCASFSGERYEQYFGPGTRLTVT.

The table lists this clonotype with a few counts. V is TRBV3-1 and J is TRBJ2-7; D might be TRBD1 (6 bases). The V end lost 1 base, the J end lost 2 bases, and 15 bases lay between the germline ends. Germline V lookup: CDR1 LGHDT, CDR2 YNNKEL (reference sequence). This CDR3 contains 16 residues. The chain's CDR3 is CASSQAGEVNAYEQYF. DNA of the CDR3: TGTGCCAGCAGCCAAGCAGGGGAAGTAAATGCCTACGAGCAGTACTTC.

Note on this clonotype: A single base separates this from a much larger clone, so it may be a read error. The V and J genes are TRBV28 and TRBJ1-2; a weak D match, TRBD1 (6 bases). Germline loops: CDR1 MDHEN, CDR2 SYDVKM. The CDR3 has 15 amino acids. CDR3 sequence reads: CAGSLGAGDNYGYTF. The CDR3 bases are TGTGCCGGCAGTTTGGGGGCAGGCGATAACTATGGCTACACCTTC.

The chain combines TRBV5-3 with TRBJ2-1; D is uncertain. TRBV5-3 is classed as an ORF, of uncertain function. The CDR3 runs to 12 residues. Between the trimmed V and J ends, which lost 4 bases and 8 bases, there was a span of 10 bases. CDR3 nucleotide sequence: TGTGCCAGAAGCGATTTTTTGGATGAGCAGTTCTTC. It codes for CARSDFLDEQFF.

This clonotype has only a few counts. This chain uses TRBV20-1 with TRBJ1-6, with unresolved D. Germline assignment: CDR1 DFQATT and CDR2 SNEGSKA (reference sequence). The CDR3 covers 15 residues. The V end lost 0 bases, the J end lost 5 bases, and 11 bases lay between the germline ends. The CDR3 region has the DNA TGCAGTGCTAGAGATCCCCCGGGTCATAATTCACCCCTCCACTTT. Its translation is CSARDPPGHNSPLHF.

This chain uses TRBV10-3 with TRBJ1-2; D gene unclear. The V gene lost 6 bases and the J gene lost 5 bases, with 19 bases spanning the gap. Germline loops: CDR1 ENHRY, CDR2 SYGVKD. The CDR3 spans 15 residues. The CDR3 reads CAIRENLGRPYGYTF. In DNA, the CDR3 is TGTGCCATCAGGGAGAATTTAGGCCGCCCTTATGGCTACACCTTC.

There are a few counts of this clonotype. The V call is TRBV29-1, the J call TRBJ2-3, with D perhaps TRBD1 (7 bases). With 7 bases removed from V and 1 base from J, the gap between germline ends came to 18 bases. The CDR3 consists of 15 residues. The germline gives CDR1 SQVTM, CDR2 ANQGSEA. As DNA, the CDR3 is TGCAGCGGGAAGGAGGGGGCAACTGGCACAGATACGCAGTATTTT. Protein: CSGKEGATGTDTQYF.

This clonotype was detected many times. The V call is TRBV5-1, the J call TRBJ2-4; D perhaps matches TRBD2 (5 bases). Per the germline V gene, CDR1 is SGHRS and CDR2 is YFSETQ. V lost 6 bases, J lost 0 bases, and 19 bases lay in between. The CDR3 loop spans 17 amino acids. The CDR3 here is CASTKNPGILAKNIQYF. The CDR3 DNA follows: TGCGCCAGCACAAAAAATCCGGGGATCTTAGCCAAAAACATTCAGTACTTC.

This clonotype was observed a handful of times. The chain recombines TRBV25-1 with TRBJ2-3; D is unresolved. The ends were cut back, 5 bases at V and 0 bases at J, with 15 bases in the middle. The germline V gene has CDR1 MGHDK and CDR2 SYGVNS. This CDR3 region has 16 residues. CDR3 region: CASSPRALPSTDTQYF. The CDR3 DNA sequence: TGTGCCAGCAGTCCCCGGGCCCTACCTAGCACAGATACGCAGTATTTT.

This clonotype has just a few counts. V usage is TRBV28 and J usage is TRBJ2-4, with D tentatively TRBD1 (5 bases). The J call may be wrong; the DNA end is better matched by TRBJ2-7. CDR1 MDHEN and CDR2 SYDVKM come from the germline V gene. CDR3 length: 14 residues. This chain's CDR3 is CASSFLRVGLEQYF. The CDR3, as DNA: TGTGCCAGCAGTTTTCTCAGGGTAGGTCTCGAGCAGTACTTC.

This clonotype was found a few times. The chain combines TRBV25-1 with TRBJ1-5, with TRBD1 as a possible D gene (6 bases). This CDR3 is 16 amino acids long. Trimming stripped 4 bases from V and 2 bases from J, with 15 bases between. Germline CDR1 and CDR2: MGHDK and SYGVNS. Here the CDR3 DNA reads TGTGCCAGCAGTGGAGCAGGGGATGTTGGCAATCAGCCCCAGCATTTT. This gives the protein CASSGAGDVGNQPQHF.

Worth noting for this clonotype: A much bigger clone sits one base away, suggesting this may be a read error. The chain uses TRBV5-1 and TRBJ2-1, with 10 bases lining up with TRBD2. Germline V gene sequence: CDR1 SGHRS, CDR2 YFSETQ. This CDR3 region has 15 residues. The CDR3 sequence: CASSLGTSGWNGQFF. DNA for the CDR3: TGCGCCAGCAGCTTGGGGACTAGCGGCTGGAATGGGCAGTTCTTC.

The chain recombines TRBV29-1 with TRBJ1-2; D possibly corresponds to TRBD1 (5 bases). The CDR3 extends over 14 amino acids. CDR1 is SQVTM and CDR2 is ANQGSEA in the germline V gene. Trimming removed 0 bases from V and 3 bases from J, with 11 bases in between. Here the CDR3 DNA reads TGCAGCGTTGAAGATGTCAGGGAGGACTATGGCTACACCTTC. This translates into CSVEDVREDYGYTF.

This chain uses TRBV29-1 with TRBJ1-1; 8 bases fit TRBD1. The J segment lost 0 bases and the V segment lost 4 bases, leaving 10 bases of the junction unmatched. Germline assignment: CDR1 SQVTM and CDR2 ANQGSEA. The CDR3 sequence is 16 residues long. The DNA for the CDR3 is TGCAGCGTTGTTAGGACAGGGTACCCTCTGAACACTGAAGCTTTCTTT. It codes for CSVVRTGYPLNTEAFF.